A selection of T cell receptor beta chains follows, all from one sample in a study of CD8+CD57+ T cells in acquired aplastic anemia. TCRdb passed the reads through MiXCR, listing each CDR3 protein once. The sample consists of roughly 120,000 distinct CDR3 sequences, about 60% of them appearing once. The sample comprised sorted CD4+, CD8+, or CD8+CD57+ T cells (not recorded which) from PBMCs. The source of these receptors is a human donor with aplastic anemia. CDR3s include the opening cysteine and the closing phenylalanine or tryptophan. Fields, in order: J gene, D gene, clone size, V gene, CDR3 DNA, CDR3 protein. D genes are given only for firm matches. Rows may omit the clone size; those that give it use once, few, many or a size class.

J: TRBJ2-3
D: NA
size: few
V: TRBV6-4
DNA: TGTGCCAGCACCTATAGACTGGGGACAGATACGCAGTATTTT
CDR3: CASTYRLGTDTQYF

J: TRBJ2-7
D: TRBD2
size: once
V: TRBV24-1
DNA: TGTGCCACCAGTGATAGTGGCGGGAGCCCTGACCGGGACTTC
CDR3: CATSDSGGSPDRDF

J: TRBJ2-7
D: TRBD2
size: many
V: TRBV11-2
DNA: TGTGCCAGCAGCCCGACTAGCGGGAGCTACGAGCAGTACTTC
CDR3: CASSPTSGSYEQYF

J: TRBJ2-5
D: TRBD1
size: many
V: TRBV20-1
DNA: TGCAGTGCTAGAGATCCGGCAGGGGGCCGAGAGACCCAGTACTTC
CDR3: CSARDPAGGRETQYF

J: TRBJ2-1
D: NA
size: NA
V: TRBV19
DNA: TGTGCCAGTACCGTCGGGAGTCCCCTCTACAATGAGCAGTTCTTC
CDR3: CASTVGSPLYNEQFF

J: TRBJ2-1
D: NA
size: few
V: TRBV4-1
DNA: TGCGCCAGCAGCCAAGACCAAGCTGGTATATTCCTCGGTGAGCAGTTCTTC
CDR3: CASSQDQAGIFLGEQFF

J: TRBJ2-7
D: NA
size: once
V: TRBV9
DNA: TGTGCCAGCAGCCATGACGGGACACCCACCTACGAGCAGTACTTC
CDR3: CASSHDGTPTYEQYF

J: TRBJ1-6
D: TRBD1
size: few
V: TRBV10-3
DNA: TGTGCCATCAGGGGGGGACAGGCTTATAAGAATTCACCCCTCCACTTT
CDR3: CAIRGGQAYKNSPLHF

J: TRBJ2-3
D: NA
size: NA
V: TRBV9
DNA: TGTGCCAGCAGCGGCGAAGGCCCCGTAGATACGCAGTATTTT
CDR3: CASSGEGPVDTQYF

J: TRBJ2-7
D: TRBD1
size: few
V: TRBV15
DNA: TGTGCCACAAACCGGGACAGGGGGGACGAGCAGTACTTC
CDR3: CATNRDRGDEQYF

J: TRBJ2-5
D: NA
size: NA
V: TRBV7-2
DNA: TGTGCCAGCAGCTTAAAGCTCTCGGGGGCCGAAGAGACCAAGTACTTC
CDR3: CASSLKLSGAEETKYF

J: TRBJ1-6
D: NA
size: NA
V: TRBV12-3/TRBV12-4
DNA: TGTGCCAGCAGTTTAGCACTTTCACCCCTCCACTTT
CDR3: CASSLALSPLHF

J: TRBJ2-2
D: TRBD2
size: many
V: TRBV19
DNA: TGTGCCAGTAGTTCCCTAGCGGGAGTGGACACCGGGGAGCTGTTTTTT
CDR3: CASSSLAGVDTGELFF

J: TRBJ2-3
D: NA
size: many
V: TRBV10-3
DNA: TGTGCCATCTGGGGAAGCACAGATACGCAGTATTTT
CDR3: CAIWGSTDTQYF

J: TRBJ2-1
D: NA
size: few
V: TRBV24-1
DNA: TGTGCCACCAGTGATTCGAGCGGTAGCTCCTACAATGAGCAGTTCTTC
CDR3: CATSDSSGSSYNEQFF

J: TRBJ2-3
D: NA
size: NA
V: TRBV7-3
DNA: TGTGCCAGCAGCCGTGCCGGTGGGGATACGCAGTATTTT
CDR3: CASSRAGGDTQYF

J: TRBJ2-1
D: TRBD2
size: few
V: TRBV29-1
DNA: TGCAGCGGGCGAAGATGGTCTAGCGGGGGGAACAATGAGCAGTTCTTC
CDR3: CSGRRWSSGGNNEQFF

J: TRBJ2-7
D: TRBD2
size: many
V: TRBV5-5
DNA: TGTGCCAGCAGCTTAAACCTAGCGGGAGGCTACGAGCAGTACTTC
CDR3: CASSLNLAGGYEQYF

J: TRBJ2-3
D: NA
size: NA
V: TRBV6-1
DNA: TGTGCCAGCAGTGTTCTGGCGGACCGTCGCACAGATACGCAGTATTTT
CDR3: CASSVLADRRTDTQYF

J: TRBJ2-5
D: NA
size: NA
V: TRBV25-1
DNA: TGTGCCAGCAGTGATGAGGTGGATGAAGAGACCCAGTACTTC
CDR3: CASSDEVDEETQYF

J: TRBJ2-5
D: NA
size: many
V: TRBV7-9
DNA: TGTGCCAGCCAACCACGGATTGTAGCGACCCAGTACTTC
CDR3: CASQPRIVATQYF

J: TRBJ2-7
D: TRBD2
size: NA
V: TRBV7-8
DNA: TGTGCCAGCAGCCCGTGGACTAGCGGGTACCCCTACGAGCAGTGCTTC
CDR3: CASSPWTSGYPYEQCF

J: TRBJ2-2
D: NA
size: NA
V: TRBV5-1
DNA: TGCGCCAGCAGCAGTCTGAGCACCGGGGAGCTGTTTTTT
CDR3: CASSSLSTGELFF

J: TRBJ2-1
D: TRBD2
size: NA
V: TRBV24-1
DNA: TGTGCCACCAGAGGGACTAGCGGGGGGTATGAGCAGTTCTTC
CDR3: CATRGTSGGYEQFF

J: TRBJ2-3
D: NA
size: NA
V: TRBV7-6
DNA: TGTGCCAGCGCCGTCCAAGATACGCAGTATTTT
CDR3: CASAVQDTQYF

J: TRBJ1-5
D: NA
size: few
V: TRBV5-5
DNA: TGTGCCAGCAGCACAGCCACAGGGCTCAATCAGCCCCAGCATTTT
CDR3: CASSTATGLNQPQHF

J: TRBJ2-3
D: TRBD2
size: many
V: TRBV6-2/TRBV6-3
DNA: TGTGCCAGCAGTTACTCGACTAGCGGTAGCACAGATACGCAGTATTTT
CDR3: CASSYSTSGSTDTQYF

J: TRBJ1-5
D: NA
size: once
V: TRBV15
DNA: TGTGCCACCAGCAGCAGACTTCACAGGGAAAGCAATCAGCCCCAGCATTTT
CDR3: CATSSRLHRESNQPQHF

J: TRBJ2-7
D: NA
size: few
V: TRBV12-3/TRBV12-4
DNA: TGTGCCAGCCTCGATGGGGCCGACAGATCTCCGGACGAGCAGTACTTC
CDR3: CASLDGADRSPDEQYF

J: TRBJ2-3
D: NA
size: NA
V: TRBV9
DNA: TGTGCCAGCAGCGTAGCGGGGCCTAGCACAGATACGCAGTATTTT
CDR3: CASSVAGPSTDTQYF

J: TRBJ2-7
D: TRBD1
size: NA
V: TRBV11-2
DNA: TGTGCCAGCAGCCGCCGGGACAGGGAAACGTACGAGCAGTACTTC
CDR3: CASSRRDRETYEQYF

J: TRBJ1-6
D: NA
size: NA
V: TRBV12-3/TRBV12-4
DNA: TGTGCCAGCAGTTCCTCAGGGAAGGGGACTAATTCACCCCTCCACTTT
CDR3: CASSSSGKGTNSPLHF

J: TRBJ1-6
D: NA
size: NA
V: TRBV5-6
DNA: TGTGCCAGCAGTGAGGTGGCAGGTAGTAATTCACCCCTCCACTTT
CDR3: CASSEVAGSNSPLHF

J: TRBJ1-4
D: NA
size: NA
V: TRBV20-1
DNA: TGCAGTGCTAGGACTAATGAAAAACTGTTTTTT
CDR3: CSARTNEKLFF